This T cell receptor beta chain was identified in a study of blood T cell repertoires in COVID-19. In the study overall: From T cells, B-cell-depleted T cells, or PBMCs came the material, which was cDNA or gDNA.

Per the germline V gene, CDR1 is KGHSH and CDR2 is LQKENI. The ends were cut back, 1 base at V and 4 bases at J, with 13 bases in the middle. The CDR3 covers 15 residues. This clone was detected a few times. Assay: immunoSEQ multiplex PCR; the TCRdb copy retains only in-frame clones and omits some. The sample gives a few hundred thousand clones, less than 90% of which show up once; 15% to 20% is in the top ten. The sample taken for sequencing was peripheral blood. This chain connects TRBV18 to TRBJ1-1; possible D gene TRBD1, 5 bases. The sequence was collected from an elderly woman with active or convalescent COVID-19. CDR3 DNA: TGTGCCAGCTCACCACAGCCAGGGAGGGTCACTGAAGCTTTCTTT. Translated, it gives CASSPQPGRVTEAFF. The full variable domain, completed using reference TRBV18 and TRBJ1-1, is NAGVMQNPRHLVRRRGQEARLRCSPMKGHSHVYWYRQLPEEGLKFMVYLQKENIIDESGMPKERFSAEFPKEGPSILRIQQVVRGDSAAYFCASSPQPGRVTEAFFGQGTRLTVV.